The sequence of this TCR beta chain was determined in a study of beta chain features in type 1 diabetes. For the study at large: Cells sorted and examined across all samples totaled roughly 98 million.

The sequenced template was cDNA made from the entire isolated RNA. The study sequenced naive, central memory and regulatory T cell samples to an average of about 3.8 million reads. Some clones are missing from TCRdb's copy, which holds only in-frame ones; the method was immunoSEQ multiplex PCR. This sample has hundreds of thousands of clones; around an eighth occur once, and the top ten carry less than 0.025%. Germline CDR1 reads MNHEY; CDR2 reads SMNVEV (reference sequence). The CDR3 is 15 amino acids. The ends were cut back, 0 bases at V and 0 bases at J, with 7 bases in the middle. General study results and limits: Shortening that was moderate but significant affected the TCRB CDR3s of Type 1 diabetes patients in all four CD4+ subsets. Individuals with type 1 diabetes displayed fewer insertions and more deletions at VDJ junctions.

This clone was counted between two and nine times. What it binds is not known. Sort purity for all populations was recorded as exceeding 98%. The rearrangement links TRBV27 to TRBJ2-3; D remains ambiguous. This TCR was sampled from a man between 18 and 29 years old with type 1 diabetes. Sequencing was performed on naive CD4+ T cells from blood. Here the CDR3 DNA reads TGTGCCAGCAGTTTATCTGCAGCTAGCACAGATACGCAGTATTTT. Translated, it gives CASSLSAASTDTQYF.